This entry is about one T cell receptor beta chain. The data originate from a study of shared clonotypes between healthy human individuals. Assay runs were performed at deep level. Sequencing used immunoSEQ multiplex PCR; TCRdb keeps in-frame clones, though not all of them. The sample yields hundreds of thousands of clones, around 81% seen once. The CDR3 contains 13 residues. V lost 3 bases to trimming and J lost 0 bases, with 5 bases between them. CDR1 and CDR2 from the germline V gene are MRHNA and SNTAGT. The chain links TRBV6-4 to TRBJ2-5; D gene uncertain. Material for sequencing was PBMCs. The receptor was isolated from a woman between 40 and 50 years old in good health. Some clones in this sample may be carry-over from other donors' samples. The CDR3 DNA sequence: TGTGCCAGCAGTGAGCAGCACCAAGAGACCCAGTACTTC. Protein: CASSEQHQETQYF.